This T cell receptor (beta chain) came from a study of PD-1 blockade in classical Hodgkin lymphoma. With regard to this clone: Antigen: not known.

All patients relapsed after autologous stem cell transplantation, and brentuximab vedotin exposure varied. Findings and limits, study-wide: The causes of the repertoire differences, possibly disease activity or prior therapy, remain undefined.

The CDR3 is 15 amino acids. Using immunoSEQ multiplex PCR, the repertoire was profiled, and TCRdb retains in-frame clones only, with some absent. The sample has under 30,000 clones, 71% seen once; the top ten hold over 15%. The source material was peripheral blood mononuclear cells (PBMCs), sampled at baseline. The V gene is TRBV21-1, the J gene TRBJ1-2; TRBD1 is the table's D call and was not checked against the DNA. TRBV21-1 is noted as a pseudogene. The source of this sequence is a human donor with classical Hodgkin lymphoma. The CDR3 sequence: CASSKGQFANYGYTF. The CDR3 nucleotides are TGTGCCAGCAGCAAAGGACAGTTTGCTAACTATGGCTACACCTTC.